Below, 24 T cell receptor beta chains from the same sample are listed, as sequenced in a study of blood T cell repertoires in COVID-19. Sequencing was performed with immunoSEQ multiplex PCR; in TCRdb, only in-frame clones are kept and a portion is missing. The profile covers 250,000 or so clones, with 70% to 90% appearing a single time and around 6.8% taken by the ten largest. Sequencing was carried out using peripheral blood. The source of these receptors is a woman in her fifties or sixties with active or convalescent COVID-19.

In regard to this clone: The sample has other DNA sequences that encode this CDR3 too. Written as DNA, the CDR3 is TGCGCCAGCAGCTCCGGACAGGGGGGACAAGAGACCCAGTACTTC. It is translated as CASSSGQGGQETQYF. The chain uses TRBV5-1 and TRBJ2-5; 10 nucleotides line up with TRBD1. This CDR3 is built from 15 residues. The J segment lost 2 bases and the V segment lost 3 bases, leaving 4 bases of the junction unmatched. CDR1 and CDR2 (germline): SGHRS, YFSETQ.

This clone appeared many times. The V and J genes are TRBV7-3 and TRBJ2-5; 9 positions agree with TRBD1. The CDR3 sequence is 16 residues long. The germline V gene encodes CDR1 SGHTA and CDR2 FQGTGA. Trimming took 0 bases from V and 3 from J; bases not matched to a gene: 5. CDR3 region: CASSLTGQGLEETQYF. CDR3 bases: TGTGCCAGCAGCTTAACCGGACAGGGGTTGGAAGAGACCCAGTACTTC.

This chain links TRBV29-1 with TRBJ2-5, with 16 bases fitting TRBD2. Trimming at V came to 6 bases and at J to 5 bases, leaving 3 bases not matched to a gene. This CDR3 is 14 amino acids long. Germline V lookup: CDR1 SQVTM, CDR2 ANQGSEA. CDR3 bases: TGCAGCGTGGGGACTAGCGGGAGGGGCGAGACCCAGTACTTC. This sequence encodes CSVGTSGRGETQYF.

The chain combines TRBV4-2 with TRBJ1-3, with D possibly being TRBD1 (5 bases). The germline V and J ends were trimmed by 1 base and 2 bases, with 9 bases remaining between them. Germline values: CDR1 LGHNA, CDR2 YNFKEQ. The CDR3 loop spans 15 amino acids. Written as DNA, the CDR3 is TGTGCCAGCAGCCAAGGCCAAGGGGCTGGAAACACCATATATTTT. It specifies CASSQGQGAGNTIYF.

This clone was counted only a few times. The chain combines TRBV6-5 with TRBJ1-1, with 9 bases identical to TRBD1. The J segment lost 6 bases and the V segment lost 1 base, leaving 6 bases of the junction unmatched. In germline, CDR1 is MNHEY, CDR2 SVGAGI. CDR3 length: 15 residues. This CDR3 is CASSYLGQGRAEAFF. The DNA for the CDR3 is TGTGCCAGCAGTTACTTAGGACAGGGGAGGGCTGAAGCTTTCTTT.

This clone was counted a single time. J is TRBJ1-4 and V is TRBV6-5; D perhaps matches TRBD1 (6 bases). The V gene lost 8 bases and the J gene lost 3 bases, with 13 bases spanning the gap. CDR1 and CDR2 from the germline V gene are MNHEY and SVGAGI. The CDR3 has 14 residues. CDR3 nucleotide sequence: TGTGCCAGCGGCCCAGGGGTGGCTAATGAAAAACTGTTTTTT. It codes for CASGPGVANEKLFF.

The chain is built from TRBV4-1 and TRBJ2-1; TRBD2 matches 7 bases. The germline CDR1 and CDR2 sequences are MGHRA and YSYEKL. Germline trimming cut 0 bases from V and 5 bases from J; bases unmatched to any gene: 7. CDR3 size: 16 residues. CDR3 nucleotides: TGCGCCAGCAGCCAAGATGGGGGAGGGTACGACAATGAGCAGTTCTTC. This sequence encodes CASSQDGGGYDNEQFF.

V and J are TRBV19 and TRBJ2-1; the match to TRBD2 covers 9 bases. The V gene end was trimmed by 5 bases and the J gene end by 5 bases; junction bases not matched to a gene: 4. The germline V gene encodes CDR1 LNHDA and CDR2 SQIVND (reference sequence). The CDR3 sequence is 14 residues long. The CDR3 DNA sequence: TGTGCCAGTAGTTGGGTAGCGGGAGACAATGAGCAGTTCTTC. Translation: CASSWVAGDNEQFF. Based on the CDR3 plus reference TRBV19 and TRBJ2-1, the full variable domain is DGGITQSPKYLFRKEGQNVTLSCEQNLNHDAMYWYRQDPGQGLRLIYYSQIVNDFQKGDIAEGYSVSREKKESFPLTVTSAQKNPTAFYLCASSWVAGDNEQFFGPGTRLTVL.

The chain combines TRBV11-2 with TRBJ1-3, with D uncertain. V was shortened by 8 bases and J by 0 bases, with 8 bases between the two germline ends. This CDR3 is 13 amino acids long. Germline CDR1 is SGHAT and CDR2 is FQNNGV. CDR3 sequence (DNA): TGTGCCAGCCGACTGATCTCTGGAAACACCATATATTTT. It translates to CASRLISGNTIYF.

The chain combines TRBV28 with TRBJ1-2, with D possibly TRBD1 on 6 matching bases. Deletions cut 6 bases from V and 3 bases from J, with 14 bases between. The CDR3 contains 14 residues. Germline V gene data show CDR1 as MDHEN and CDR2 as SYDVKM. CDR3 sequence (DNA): TGTGCCAGCAGGGGCGCGGGGGCAGACTATGGCTACACCTTC. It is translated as CASRGAGADYGYTF.

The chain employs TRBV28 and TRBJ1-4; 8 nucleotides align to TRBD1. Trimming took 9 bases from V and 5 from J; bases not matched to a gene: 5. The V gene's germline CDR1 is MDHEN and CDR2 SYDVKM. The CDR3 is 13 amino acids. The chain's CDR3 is CASGQGDNEKLFF. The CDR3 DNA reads TGTGCCAGTGGACAGGGAGACAATGAAAAACTGTTTTTT.

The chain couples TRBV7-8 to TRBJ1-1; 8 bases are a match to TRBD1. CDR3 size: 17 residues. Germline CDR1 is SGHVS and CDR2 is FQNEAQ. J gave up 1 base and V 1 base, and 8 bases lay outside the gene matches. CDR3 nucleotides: TGTGCCAGCAGCTTAGGCACCTTGGGGACAGGGAACACTGAAGCTTTCTTT. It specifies CASSLGTLGTGNTEAFF.

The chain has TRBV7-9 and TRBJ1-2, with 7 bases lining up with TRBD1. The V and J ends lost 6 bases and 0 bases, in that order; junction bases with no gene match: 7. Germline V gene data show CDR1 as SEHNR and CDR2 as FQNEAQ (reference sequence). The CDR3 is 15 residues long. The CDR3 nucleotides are TGTGCCAGCAGTACCGGGACAGATACTAACTATGGCTACACCTTC. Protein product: CASSTGTDTNYGYTF.

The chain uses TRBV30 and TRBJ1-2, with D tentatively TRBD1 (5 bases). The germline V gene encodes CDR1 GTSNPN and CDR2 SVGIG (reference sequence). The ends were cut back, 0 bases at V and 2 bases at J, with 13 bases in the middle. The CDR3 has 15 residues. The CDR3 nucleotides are TGTGCCTGGAGTGTAAAAGGTACAGGCAACTATGGCTACACCTTC. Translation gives CAWSVKGTGNYGYTF.

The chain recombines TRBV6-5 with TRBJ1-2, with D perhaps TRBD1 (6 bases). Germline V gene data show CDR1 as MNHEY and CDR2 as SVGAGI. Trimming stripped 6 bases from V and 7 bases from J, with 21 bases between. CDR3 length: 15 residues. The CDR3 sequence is CASRPPGGGHVGYTF. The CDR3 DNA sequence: TGTGCCAGCAGACCGCCTGGGGGGGGGCACGTTGGCTACACCTTC.

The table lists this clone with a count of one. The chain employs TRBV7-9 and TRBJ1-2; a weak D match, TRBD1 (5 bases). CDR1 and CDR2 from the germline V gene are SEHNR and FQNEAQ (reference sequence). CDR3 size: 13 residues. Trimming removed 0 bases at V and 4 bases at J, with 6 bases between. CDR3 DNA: TGTGCCAGCAGCTTAGCGGGGCCCTATGGCTACACCTTC. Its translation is CASSLAGPYGYTF.

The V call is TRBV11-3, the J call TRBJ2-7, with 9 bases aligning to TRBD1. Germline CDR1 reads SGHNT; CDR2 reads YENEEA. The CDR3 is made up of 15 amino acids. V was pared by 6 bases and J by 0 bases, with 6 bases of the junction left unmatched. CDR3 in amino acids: CASRSGTGSSYEQYF. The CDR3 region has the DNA TGTGCCAGCAGGTCCGGGACAGGGAGCTCCTACGAGCAGTACTTC.

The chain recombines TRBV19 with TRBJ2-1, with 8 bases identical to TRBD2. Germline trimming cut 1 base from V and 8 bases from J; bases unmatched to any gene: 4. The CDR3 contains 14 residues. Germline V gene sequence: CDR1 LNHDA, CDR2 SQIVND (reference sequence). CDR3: CASSIAGGWDEQFF. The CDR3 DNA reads TGTGCCAGTAGTATAGCGGGAGGGTGGGATGAGCAGTTCTTC.

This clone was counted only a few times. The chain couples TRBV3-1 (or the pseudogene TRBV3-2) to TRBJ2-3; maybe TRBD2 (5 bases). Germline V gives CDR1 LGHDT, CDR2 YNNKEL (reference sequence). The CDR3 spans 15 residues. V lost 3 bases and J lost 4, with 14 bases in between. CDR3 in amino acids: CASSQGGRRADTQYF. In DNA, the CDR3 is TGTGCCAGCAGCCAGGGTGGGAGAAGGGCAGATACGCAGTATTTT.

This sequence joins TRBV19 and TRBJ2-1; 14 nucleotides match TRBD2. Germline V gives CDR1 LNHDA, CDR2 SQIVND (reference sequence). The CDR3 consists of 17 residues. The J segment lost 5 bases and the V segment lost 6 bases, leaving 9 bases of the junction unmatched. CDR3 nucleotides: TGTGCCAGTAGGAGACTAGCGGGAGGGCCGGGGGACAATGAGCAGTTCTTC. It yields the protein CASRRLAGGPGDNEQFF. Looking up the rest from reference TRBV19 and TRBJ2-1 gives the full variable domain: DGGITQSPKYLFRKEGQNVTLSCEQNLNHDAMYWYRQDPGQGLRLIYYSQIVNDFQKGDIAEGYSVSREKKESFPLTVTSAQKNPTAFYLCASRRLAGGPGDNEQFFGPGTRLTVL.

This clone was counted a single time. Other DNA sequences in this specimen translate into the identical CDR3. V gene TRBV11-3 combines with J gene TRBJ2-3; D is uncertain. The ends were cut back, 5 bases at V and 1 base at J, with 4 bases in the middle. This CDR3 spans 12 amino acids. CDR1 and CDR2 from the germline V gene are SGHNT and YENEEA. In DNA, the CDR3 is TGTGCCAGCAGCCCCGGCACAGATACGCAGTATTTT. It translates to CASSPGTDTQYF.

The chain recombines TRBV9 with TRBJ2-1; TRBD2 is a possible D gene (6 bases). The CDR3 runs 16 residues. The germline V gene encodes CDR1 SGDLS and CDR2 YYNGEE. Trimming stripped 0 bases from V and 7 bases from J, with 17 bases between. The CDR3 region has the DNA TGTGCCAGCAGCGTAGGGGGCGGGGATTTCGGAAATGAGCAGTTCTTC. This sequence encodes CASSVGGGDFGNEQFF.

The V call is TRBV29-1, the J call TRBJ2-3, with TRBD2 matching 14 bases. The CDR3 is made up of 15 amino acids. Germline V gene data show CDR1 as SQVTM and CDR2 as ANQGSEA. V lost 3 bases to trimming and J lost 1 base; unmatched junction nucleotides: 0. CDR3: CSVETSGRGTDTQYF. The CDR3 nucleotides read TGCAGCGTTGAGACTAGCGGGAGGGGCACAGATACGCAGTATTTT.

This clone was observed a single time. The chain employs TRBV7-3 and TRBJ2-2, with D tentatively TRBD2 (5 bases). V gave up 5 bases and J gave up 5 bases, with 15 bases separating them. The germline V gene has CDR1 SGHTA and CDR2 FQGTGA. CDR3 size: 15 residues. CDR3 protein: CASSLGGSATGELFF. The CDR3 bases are TGTGCCAGCAGCCTCGGCGGGTCGGCGACCGGGGAGCTGTTTTTT. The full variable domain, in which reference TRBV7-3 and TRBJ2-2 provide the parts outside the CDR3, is GAGVSQTPSNKVTEKGKYVELRCDPISGHTALYWYRQSLGQGPEFLIYFQGTGAADDSGLPNDRFFAVRPEGSVSTLKIQRTERGDSAVYLCASSLGGSATGELFFGEGSRLTVL.